This is a list of T cell receptor beta chains from one sample in a study of blood T cell repertoires in COVID-19. Using immunoSEQ multiplex PCR, the repertoire was profiled, and TCRdb retains in-frame clones only, with some absent. Of over 350,000 clones listed, just over 90% are singletons. The source material was PBMCs or T cells enriched from blood (not recorded which). These receptors came from a woman aged 40-49 years who had been exposed to COVID-19. Each CDR3 is given with its conserved first and last residue. The size entry is marked missing in some rows and otherwise reads once, few, many or a size class.

j_call: TRBJ1-6
clone_size: NA
v_call: TRBV19
cdr3_aa: CASTPAGRGNSPLHF

j_call: TRBJ2-7
clone_size: NA
v_call: TRBV18
cdr3_aa: CASSPLRVSGQGSGRDEQYF

j_call: TRBJ2-7
clone_size: NA
v_call: TRBV9
cdr3_aa: CASSVLPGGYF

j_call: TRBJ2-1
clone_size: NA
v_call: TRBV11-3
cdr3_aa: CASSLTGQGRHSEQFF

j_call: TRBJ2-2
clone_size: NA
v_call: TRBV19
cdr3_aa: CASGSYRGGPGELFF

j_call: TRBJ2-7
clone_size: NA
v_call: TRBV30
cdr3_aa: CAWSQPGTAFVYEQYF

j_call: TRBJ1-1
clone_size: NA
v_call: TRBV5-1
cdr3_aa: CASSRGRNTEAFF

j_call: TRBJ2-7
clone_size: NA
v_call: TRBV2
cdr3_aa: CASSDQGWEQYF

j_call: TRBJ1-1
clone_size: NA
v_call: TRBV6-5
cdr3_aa: CASYRDTEAFF

j_call: TRBJ2-7
clone_size: NA
v_call: TRBV27
cdr3_aa: CASSLSQLAGDSYEQYF

j_call: TRBJ1-6
clone_size: NA
v_call: TRBV2
cdr3_aa: CASSGIGGGSPLHF

j_call: TRBJ1-4
clone_size: NA
v_call: TRBV2
cdr3_aa: CASVDRGLEKLFF

j_call: TRBJ1-2
clone_size: NA
v_call: TRBV19
cdr3_aa: CASTRSSTAEGYTF

j_call: TRBJ2-5
clone_size: NA
v_call: TRBV6-6
cdr3_aa: CASSSETSQKTQYF

j_call: TRBJ1-2
clone_size: NA
v_call: TRBV10-1
cdr3_aa: CASSAGQGASYGYTF

j_call: TRBJ1-5
clone_size: NA
v_call: TRBV6-6
cdr3_aa: CASTLTGGLSNQPQHF

j_call: TRBJ2-3
clone_size: NA
v_call: TRBV24-1
cdr3_aa: CATSVGGAGGGLGLDTQYF

j_call: TRBJ2-7
clone_size: NA
v_call: TRBV5-5
cdr3_aa: CASSPGGGFSYEQYF

j_call: TRBJ1-4
clone_size: NA
v_call: TRBV19
cdr3_aa: CASIQRLGDEKLFF

j_call: TRBJ2-7
clone_size: NA
v_call: TRBV27
cdr3_aa: CASSPGTGNSYEQYF

j_call: TRBJ2-3
clone_size: once
v_call: TRBV15
cdr3_aa: CATSRETGVKDTQYF

j_call: TRBJ2-1
clone_size: NA
v_call: TRBV19
cdr3_aa: CASSYYNEQFF

j_call: TRBJ2-1
clone_size: NA
v_call: TRBV7-2
cdr3_aa: CASSRWTDTNEQFF

j_call: TRBJ1-4
clone_size: NA
v_call: TRBV5-4
cdr3_aa: CASSLGQRQEKLFF